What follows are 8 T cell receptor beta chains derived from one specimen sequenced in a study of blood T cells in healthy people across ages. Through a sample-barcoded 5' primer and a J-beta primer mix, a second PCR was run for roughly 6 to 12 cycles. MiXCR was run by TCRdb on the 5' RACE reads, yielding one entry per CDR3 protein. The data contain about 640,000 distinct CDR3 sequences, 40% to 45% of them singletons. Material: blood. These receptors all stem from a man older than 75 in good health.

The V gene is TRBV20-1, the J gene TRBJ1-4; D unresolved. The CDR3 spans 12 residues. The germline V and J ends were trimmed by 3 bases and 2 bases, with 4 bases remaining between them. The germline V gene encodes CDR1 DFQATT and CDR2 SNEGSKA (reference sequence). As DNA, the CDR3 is TGCAGTGCTAGGGGGACTAATGAAAAACTGTTTTTT. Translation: CSARGTNEKLFF.

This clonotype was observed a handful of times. The CDR3 DNA reads TGCAGTGCTAGCCTTAGCGGGAGCACAGATACGCAGTATTTT. Its translation: CSASLSGSTDTQYF. The chain joins TRBV20-1 to TRBJ2-3; TRBD2 matches 7 bases. The CDR3 runs to 14 residues. The junction had 3 bases not matched to a gene; V was cut back by 3 bases and J by 0 bases. Looked up from germline, CDR1 is DFQATT and CDR2 is SNEGSKA (reference sequence).

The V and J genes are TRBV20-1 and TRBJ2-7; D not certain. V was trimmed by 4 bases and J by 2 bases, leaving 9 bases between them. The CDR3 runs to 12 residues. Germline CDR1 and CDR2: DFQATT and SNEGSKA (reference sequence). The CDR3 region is CSATRATYEQYF. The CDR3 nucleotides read TGCAGTGCTACCCGGGCTACCTACGAGCAGTACTTC.

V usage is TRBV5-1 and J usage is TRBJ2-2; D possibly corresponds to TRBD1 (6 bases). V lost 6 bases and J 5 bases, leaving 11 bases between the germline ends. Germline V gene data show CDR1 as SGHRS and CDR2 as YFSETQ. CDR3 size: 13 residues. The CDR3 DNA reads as TGCGCCAGCACCGTCACAGGGACCGGGGAGCTGTTTTTT. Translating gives CASTVTGTGELFF.

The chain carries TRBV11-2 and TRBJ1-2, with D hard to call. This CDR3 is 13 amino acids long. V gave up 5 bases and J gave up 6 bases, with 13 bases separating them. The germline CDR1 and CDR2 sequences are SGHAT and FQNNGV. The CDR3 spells CASSLGLNHGYTF. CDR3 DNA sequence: TGTGCCAGCAGCCTCGGCCTAAACCATGGCTACACCTTC.

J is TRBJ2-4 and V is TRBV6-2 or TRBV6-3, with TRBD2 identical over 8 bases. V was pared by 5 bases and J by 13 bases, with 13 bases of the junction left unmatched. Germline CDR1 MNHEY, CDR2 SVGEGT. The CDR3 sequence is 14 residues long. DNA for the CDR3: TGTGCCAGCAGTGACGTGATTGCCGGGGGGGAGCAGTACTTC. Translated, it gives CASSDVIAGGEQYF.

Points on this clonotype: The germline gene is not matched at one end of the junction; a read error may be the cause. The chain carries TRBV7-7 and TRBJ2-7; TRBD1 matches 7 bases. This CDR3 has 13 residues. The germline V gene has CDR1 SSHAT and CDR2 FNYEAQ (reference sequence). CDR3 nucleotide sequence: TGTGCTAGCAGCCCAAACCCAGGGGGCGAGCAGTACTTC. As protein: CASSPNPGGEQYF.

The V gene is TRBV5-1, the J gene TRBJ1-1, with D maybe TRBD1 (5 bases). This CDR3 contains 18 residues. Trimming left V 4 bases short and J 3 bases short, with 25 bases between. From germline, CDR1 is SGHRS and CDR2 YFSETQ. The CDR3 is CASSALGWGAGTDTEAFF. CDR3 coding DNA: TGCGCCAGCAGCGCCCTTGGGTGGGGAGCGGGGACGGACACTGAAGCTTTCTTT.